Sequencing of this T cell receptor beta chain was carried out in a study of Ad26.COV2.S vaccination and SARS-CoV-2 variants. Across the study: Intramuscular Ad26.COV2.S at 5x10^10 or 1x10^11 viral particles.

Treatment reported: around 19 received Ad26.COV2.S at low or high dose, single or two shots; roughly five received placebo; per-sample allocation not given. Specimen acquisition occurred on day 63 following the initial vaccine or placebo injection. Points on this clone: Antigen: not known.

Study-level points and caveats: People who got the vaccine had more spike-specific TCR breadth than people who got placebo.

This CDR3 has 19 residues. V was clipped by 3 bases and J by 6 bases, with 27 bases between them. Germline CDR1 reads LGHNA; CDR2 reads YNFKEQ. The assay was immunoSEQ multiplex PCR, and TCRdb's table has in-frame clones only and misses some. The sample consists of around 450,000 clones, 90% of them appearing once. This chain links TRBV4-2 with TRBJ2-1; a weak D match, TRBD2 (6 bases). This TCR derives from a person between 18 and 65 years old who received the Ad26.COV2.S COVID-19 vaccine or a placebo. The sequencing here drew on peripheral blood, taken in a trial of Ad26.COV2.S vaccine versus placebo. The CDR3 loop is CASSHGTVTRTSSSNEQFF. The CDR3 nucleotides are TGTGCCAGCAGCCATGGGACCGTGACTAGAACTTCGAGTAGCAATGAGCAGTTCTTC.